Below, 20 T cell receptor beta chains from the same sample are listed, as sequenced in a study of metastatic and nonmetastatic thyroid tumors. Treatment of any kind had been given to no patient before thyroid surgery. TCRdb re-clonotyped the PCR reads via MiXCR. The table lists 35,000 to 45,000 clones, 20% of them singletons. Sequencing was performed on blood. Every receptor here comes from a female donor with papillary thyroid cancer or a benign thyroid nodule (not recorded which). Some clones in this sample may be carry-over from other donors' samples.

Many counts were recorded for this clone. The chain combines TRBV20-1 with TRBJ2-7, with D uncertain. Trimming took 6 bases from V and 4 from J, leaving 19 bases between them. Germline loops: CDR1 DFQATT, CDR2 SNEGSKA (reference sequence). The CDR3 is 14 residues long. The CDR3 loop is CSARKPGLKYEQYF. CDR3 sequence (DNA): TGCAGTGCCAGGAAACCGGGCCTTAAGTACGAGCAGTACTTC.

This clone was detected ten times or more. This chain uses TRBV11-3 with TRBJ2-7; the D call may be TRBD1 or TRBD2 (6 bases each). V was cut by 2 bases and J by 4 bases, with 15 bases left in between. There are 15 residues in the CDR3. CDR1 SGHNT and CDR2 YENEEA come from the germline V gene. CDR3 sequence (DNA): TGTGCCAGCAGCTTATCAGGGGACTCCTCTTACGAGCAGTACTTC. It yields the protein CASSLSGDSSYEQYF.

V is TRBV7-8 and J is TRBJ2-7; TRBD2 agrees at 9 bases. The V gene end was trimmed by 5 bases and the J gene end by 3 bases; junction bases not matched to a gene: 11. The CDR3 sequence is 16 residues long. Germline assignment: CDR1 SGHVS and CDR2 FQNEAQ. CDR3 sequence: CASSQLIIAGVYEQYF. In DNA form, the CDR3 reads TGTGCCAGCAGCCAACTAATAATAGCGGGAGTCTACGAGCAGTACTTC.

Turning to this clone: A much larger clone lies one base from this, so it may be a read error. Other DNA sequences of this sample code for an identical CDR3. The gene calls are TRBV6-1 and TRBJ1-1, with unresolved D. The length of the CDR3 is 12 residues. CDR1 and CDR2 from the germline V gene are MNHNS and SASEGT. V dropped 7 bases and J dropped 4 bases, with 10 bases sitting between them. The CDR3 sequence: CASTGTPTEAFF. In DNA form, the CDR3 reads TGTGCCAGCACTGGAACACCCACTGAAGCTTTCTTT.

The V and J genes are TRBV28 and TRBJ1-2; D gene ambiguous. The CDR3 is 17 amino acids. The V and J ends lost 4 bases and 0 bases respectively, with 18 bases between them. Germline CDR1 and CDR2: MDHEN and SYDVKM. The CDR3, as DNA: TGTGCCAGCAGTTCCCATTCCCCATCGCCGACTAACTATGGCTACACCTTC. Encoded protein: CASSSHSPSPTNYGYTF.

Ten or more counts support this clone. The chain carries TRBV5-1 and TRBJ1-2; TRBD1 matches at 7 bases. The CDR3 extends over 16 amino acids. Germline-derived CDR1 and CDR2 are SGHRS and YFSETQ. V lost 1 base to trimming and J lost 7 bases; unmatched junction nucleotides: 13. CDR3 DNA sequence: TGCGCCAGCAGCTTGACCAAACAGGGGTTTGGTCCTGGCTACACCTTC. This gives the protein CASSLTKQGFGPGYTF.

Many counts were recorded for this clone. This chain uses TRBV12-3 or TRBV12-4 with TRBJ1-3, with no clear D. V was cut by 6 bases and J by 0 bases, with 15 bases left in between. The CDR3 contains 16 residues. CDR3 in DNA: TGTGCCAGCAGCCTACACACTTCCTCCTCTGGAAACACCATATATTTT. It is translated as CASSLHTSSSGNTIYF.

This clone was seen ten or more times. V usage is TRBV7-3 and J usage is TRBJ2-3, with no clear D. The CDR3 is made up of 14 amino acids. The V end was cut by 4 bases, the J end by 3 bases, with 11 bases between. The V gene's germline CDR1 is SGHTA and CDR2 FQGTGA. The CDR3 DNA sequence: TGTGCCAGCAGCTCCGTCGGACCAACAGATACGCAGTATTTT. Translated, it gives CASSSVGPTDTQYF.

As concerns this clone: A much larger clone is a single base away; this may be a read error. The chain is built from TRBV3-1 and TRBJ2-7; 10 bases fit TRBD2. Germline V gene sequence: CDR1 LGHDT, CDR2 YNNKEL (reference sequence). The CDR3 consists of 16 residues. The CDR3 here is CASIQPALAGMDEQYF. The CDR3 coding sequence is TGTGCCAGCATCCAACCGGCACTAGCGGGAATGGACGAGCAGTACTTC.

The rearrangement uses TRBV4-1 and TRBJ2-7, with 8 bases aligning to TRBD2. Germline-derived CDR1 and CDR2 are MGHRA and YSYEKL. V was pared by 4 bases and J by 10 bases, with 15 bases of the junction left unmatched. CDR3 size: 15 residues. CDR3 loop: CASSLLSGTRGLQYF. The CDR3 nucleotides read TGCGCCAGCAGCCTCCTCTCCGGGACTAGAGGCCTTCAGTACTTC.

The V call is TRBV30, the J call TRBJ1-5, with 9 bases identical to TRBD1. The J segment lost 7 bases and the V segment lost 0 bases, leaving 7 bases of the junction unmatched. Per germline, CDR1 GTSNPN and CDR2 SVGIG (reference sequence). This CDR3 has 15 amino acids. CDR3 sequence reads: CAWSVGGTGRQPQHF. DNA for the CDR3: TGTGCCTGGAGTGTTGGGGGGACAGGGAGGCAGCCCCAGCATTTT.

Many counts were recorded for this clone. The same CDR3 also results from other DNA sequences found in this sample. CDR3 residues: CASSLGGSSYNEQFF. The CDR3 bases are TGCGCCAGCAGCTTGGGTGGGAGCTCCTACAATGAGCAGTTCTTC. The V and J genes are TRBV5-1 and TRBJ2-1; weak D call: TRBD2 (5 bases). The CDR3 extends over 15 amino acids. Trimming left V 0 bases short and J 0 bases short, with 7 bases between. Germline CDR1 is SGHRS and CDR2 is YFSETQ.

The sample holds many counts of this clone. This chain joins TRBV3-1 and TRBJ2-3; D is unclear. Germline CDR1 LGHDT, CDR2 YNNKEL (reference sequence). Deletions cut 6 bases from V and 3 bases from J, with 10 bases between. This CDR3 region has 13 residues. CDR3 amino acids: CASRPPQTDTQYF. The CDR3, as DNA: TGTGCCAGCAGACCCCCCCAAACAGATACGCAGTATTTT.

There are a few counts of this clone. A read error may be the cause here, since a much bigger clone is one base away. This chain uses TRBV20-1 with TRBJ2-7; TRBD2 matches at 7 bases. This CDR3 comprises 13 residues. Germline CDR1 and CDR2: DFQATT and SNEGSKA (reference sequence). The V gene end was trimmed by 5 bases and the J gene end by 5 bases; junction bases not matched to a gene: 9. The CDR3 coding sequence is TGCAGTGCTTATGCCACTAGCGTGAACGAGCAGTACTTC. It yields the protein CSAYATSVNEQYF.

This clone was picked up many times. This chain links TRBV4-1 with TRBJ2-3; D unclear. Germline V gives CDR1 MGHRA, CDR2 YSYEKL. CDR3 length: 13 residues. V was clipped by 0 bases and J by 3 bases, with 4 bases between them. CDR3 nucleotide sequence: TGCGCCAGCAGCCAAGAAGGGACAGATACGCAGTATTTT. Translating gives CASSQEGTDTQYF.

In this sample, this clone turned up many times. One junction end does not reproduce the germline sequence, and a read error may be involved. J is TRBJ2-7 and V is TRBV7-7; 11 bases align to TRBD2. This CDR3 is built from 16 residues. Germline V gene lookup returns CDR1 SSHAT and CDR2 FNYEAQ (reference sequence). The chain's CDR3 is CASSPTPLAGEGEQYF. The CDR3 DNA reads as TGTGCTAGCAGCCCCACCCCACTAGCGGGAGAGGGCGAGCAGTACTTC.

This clone was observed a handful of times. The chain joins TRBV6-1 to TRBJ1-1, with 7 bases aligning to TRBD1. The CDR3 covers 15 residues. The junction had 13 bases not matched to a gene; V was cut back by 6 bases and J by 6 bases. Germline CDR1 reads MNHNS; CDR2 reads SASEGT. DNA of the CDR3: TGTGCCAGCAGCTCCGGAACAGGGGTCTGGGCTGAAGCTTTCTTT. Translated, it gives CASSSGTGVWAEAFF.

This chain uses TRBV20-1 with TRBJ2-3; no firm D call. Trimming removed 6 bases at V and 2 bases at J, with 21 bases between. Looked up from germline, CDR1 is DFQATT and CDR2 is SNEGSKA (reference sequence). There are 16 residues in the CDR3. CDR3 protein: CSATLKSKRNTDTQYF. The CDR3 DNA reads TGCAGTGCCACTCTAAAAAGTAAACGGAACACAGATACGCAGTATTTT.

This clone was recorded a few times. One end of the junction does not line up with germline, which may come from a read error. The chain recombines TRBV28 with TRBJ2-2; 9 nucleotides agree with TRBD2. The length of the CDR3 is 16 residues. Germline V gives CDR1 MDHEN, CDR2 SYDVKM. The DNA for the CDR3 is TGTGCCAGCACTTTCTCTAGCGGGATGTTTGGCCGGGATCTGTTTTTT. Translating it yields CASTFSSGMFGRDLFF.

This clone was counted ten times or more. The rearrangement links TRBV20-1 to TRBJ1-1; perhaps TRBD1 as D (5 bases). V lost 3 bases, J lost 6 bases, and 8 bases lay in between. The CDR3 runs 11 residues. Germline V gene data show CDR1 as DFQATT and CDR2 as SNEGSKA (reference sequence). The CDR3 nucleotides read TGCAGTGCTAGTGGGGGTCCTGAAGCTTTCTTT. It codes for CSASGGPEAFF.